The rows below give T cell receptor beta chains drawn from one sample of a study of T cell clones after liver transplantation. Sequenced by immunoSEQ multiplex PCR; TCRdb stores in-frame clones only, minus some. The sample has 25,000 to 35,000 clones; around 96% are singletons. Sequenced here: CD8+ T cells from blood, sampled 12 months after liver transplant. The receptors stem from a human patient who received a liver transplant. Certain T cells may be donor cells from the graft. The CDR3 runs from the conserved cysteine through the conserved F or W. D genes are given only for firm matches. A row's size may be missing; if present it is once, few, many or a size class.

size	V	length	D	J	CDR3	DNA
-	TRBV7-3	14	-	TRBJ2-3	CASSSTGSTDTQYF	TGTGCCAGCAGCTCAACCGGGAGCACAGATACGCAGTATTTT
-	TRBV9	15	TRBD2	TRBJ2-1	CASSSSSGSLYEQFF	TGTGCCAGCAGCTCATCTAGCGGGAGTTTATATGAGCAGTTCTTC
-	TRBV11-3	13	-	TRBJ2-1	CASSLGRNNEQFF	TGTGCCAGCAGCTTAGGCCGAAACAATGAGCAGTTCTTC
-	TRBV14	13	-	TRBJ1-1	CASSPLPQVEAFF	TGTGCCAGCAGCCCCCTACCGCAGGTTGAAGCTTTCTTT
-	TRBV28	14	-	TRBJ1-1	CASSSLFGRTEAFF	TGTGCCAGCAGTTCACTCTTTGGGAGAACTGAAGCTTTCTTT
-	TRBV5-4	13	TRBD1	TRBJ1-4	CASSLGQGEKLFF	TGTGCCAGCAGCCTGGGACAGGGTGAAAAACTGTTTTTT
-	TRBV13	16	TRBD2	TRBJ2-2	CASSYRLAGGFGELFF	TGTGCCAGCAGCTACCGACTAGCGGGAGGGTTCGGGGAGCTGTTTTTT
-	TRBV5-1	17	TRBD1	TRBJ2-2	CASSHTRDRGLTGELFF	TGCGCCAGCAGCCACACTCGGGACAGGGGGCTCACCGGGGAGCTGTTTTTT
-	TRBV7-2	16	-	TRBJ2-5	CASSLGEEGLFGTQYF	TGTGCCAGCAGCTTAGGGGAGGAGGGTCTGTTCGGTACCCAGTACTTC
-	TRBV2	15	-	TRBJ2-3	CARKDPGTSTDTQYF	TGTGCCAGAAAGGACCCGGGTACTAGCACAGATACGCAGTATTTT
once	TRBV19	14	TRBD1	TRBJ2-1	CASSPRDRVNEQFF	TGTGCCAGTAGTCCCCGGGACAGGGTCAATGAGCAGTTCTTC
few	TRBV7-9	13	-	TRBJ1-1	CASSPGTRDEAFF	TGTGCCAGCAGCCCTGGGACAAGGGATGAAGCTTTCTTT
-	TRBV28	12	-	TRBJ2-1	CASSLAGNEQFF	TGTGCCAGCAGTTTGGCAGGGAATGAGCAGTTCTTC
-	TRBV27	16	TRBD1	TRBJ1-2	CASSPPGTGDNYGYTF	TGTGCCAGCAGTCCCCCCGGGACAGGGGATAACTATGGCTACACCTTC
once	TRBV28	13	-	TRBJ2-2	CASSFLGAGELFF	TGTGCCAGCAGTTTCTTGGGCGCCGGGGAGCTGTTTTTT
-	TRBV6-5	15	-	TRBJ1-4	CASSYQGLANEKLFF	TGTGCCAGCAGTTACCAGGGGTTGGCTAATGAAAAACTGTTTTTT
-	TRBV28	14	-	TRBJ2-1	CASSPQWGSNEQFF	TGTGCCAGCAGTCCCCAGTGGGGGAGTAATGAGCAGTTCTTC
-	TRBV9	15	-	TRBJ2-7	CASSVAAGRDYEQYF	TGTGCCAGCAGCGTAGCCGCGGGACGGGACTACGAGCAGTACTTC
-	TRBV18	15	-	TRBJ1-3	CASSPQGTTGNTIYF	TGTGCCAGCTCACCACAGGGGACCACCGGAAACACCATATATTTT
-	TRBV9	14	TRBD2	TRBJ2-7	CASSAGLAGDEQYF	TGTGCCAGCAGCGCCGGACTAGCGGGTGACGAGCAGTACTTC
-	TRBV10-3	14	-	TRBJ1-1	CAISDRGANTEAFF	TGTGCCATCAGTGATCGGGGTGCGAACACTGAAGCTTTCTTT
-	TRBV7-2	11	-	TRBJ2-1	CASSSGHEQFF	TGTGCCAGCAGCTCGGGACATGAGCAGTTCTTC
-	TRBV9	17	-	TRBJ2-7	CASSPRGSDRTSYEQYF	TGTGCCAGCAGCCCTAGGGGTAGCGATAGGACGTCCTACGAGCAGTACTTC